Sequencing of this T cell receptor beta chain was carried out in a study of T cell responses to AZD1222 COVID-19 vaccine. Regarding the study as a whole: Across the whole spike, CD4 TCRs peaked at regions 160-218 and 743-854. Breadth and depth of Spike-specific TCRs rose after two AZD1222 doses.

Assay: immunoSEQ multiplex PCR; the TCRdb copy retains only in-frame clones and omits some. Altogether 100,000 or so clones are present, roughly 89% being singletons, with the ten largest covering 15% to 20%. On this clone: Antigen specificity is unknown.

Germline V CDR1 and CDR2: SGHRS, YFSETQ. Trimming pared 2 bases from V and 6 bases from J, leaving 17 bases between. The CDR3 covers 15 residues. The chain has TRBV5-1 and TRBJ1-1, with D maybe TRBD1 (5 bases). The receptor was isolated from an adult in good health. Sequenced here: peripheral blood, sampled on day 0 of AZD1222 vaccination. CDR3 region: CASSLLTGRYAEAFF. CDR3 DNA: TGCGCCAGCAGCTTACTTACAGGACGGTACGCTGAAGCTTTCTTT.